The rows below give T cell receptor beta chains drawn from one sample of a study of OX40 agonist ivuxolimab in advanced cancers. Only in-frame clones appear in the TCRdb table, and some are missing; sequencing was by immunoSEQ multiplex PCR. Seen here are some 70,000 clones, roughly nine tenths observed once, and the top ten hold about 2.7%. Sequencing was performed on CD4+ or CD8+ T cells sorted from blood, taken in a trial of the OX40 agonist ivuxolimab. The receptors here all came from an adult with an advanced solid tumor such as melanoma, head and neck, liver or kidney cancer. Each CDR3 is given with its conserved first and last residue. Fields, in order: J gene, clone size, V gene, D gene, CDR3 protein. D genes are given only for firm matches. Clone size appears in some rows only: once, few, many, or a class for an expanded clone.

TRBJ2-7 | - | TRBV7-9 | TRBD1 | CASSRPGTGMLYEQYF
TRBJ1-6 | - | TRBV19 | - | CASSRGTGGGALHF
TRBJ2-6 | once | TRBV5-6 | - | CASSLVRAGANVLTF
TRBJ1-2 | - | TRBV4-1 | TRBD1 | CASSRGTGEGDTF
TRBJ1-1 | few | TRBV30 | - | CAWSIGVEAFF
TRBJ2-1 | - | TRBV27 | TRBD1 | CASRDRGRGNEQFF
TRBJ2-2 | - | TRBV6-6 | - | CASSSQYTGELFF
TRBJ2-3 | - | TRBV18 | TRBD2 | CASSPITGGDTDTQYF
TRBJ1-1 | - | TRBV4-1 | - | CASSQGVGRRAFF
TRBJ1-3 | - | TRBV18 | - | CASSPPGRGNTIYF
TRBJ1-4 | - | TRBV19 | - | CASSPLHSTNEKLFF
TRBJ2-7 | - | TRBV18 | - | CASSPLGSYEQYF
TRBJ1-3 | - | TRBV18 | TRBD1 | CASSPRTGAPSGNTIYF
TRBJ2-3 | - | TRBV9 | TRBD2 | CASSAPSTSGSADTQYF
TRBJ1-5 | - | TRBV19 | - | CASSMSGNGNQPQHF
TRBJ1-5 | once | TRBV19 | - | CASSRVRQSNQPQHF
TRBJ2-5 | once | TRBV9 | - | CASSVGTGQETQYF
TRBJ1-5 | - | TRBV2 | - | CASGPSLRANQPQHF
TRBJ2-7 | - | TRBV28 | - | CASSLRDFYEQYF
TRBJ1-1 | few | TRBV5-1 | TRBD1 | CASSSQGAGSTEAFF
TRBJ1-5 | - | TRBV28 | - | CASSFFFSSGQPQHF
TRBJ1-1 | - | TRBV7-9 | TRBD1 | CASNGGGNTEAFF
TRBJ1-2 | - | TRBV6-1 | - | CASSTAGGADYGYTF
TRBJ2-3 | - | TRBV7-3 | - | CASSEQGGPLAPDTQYF
TRBJ2-5 | - | TRBV5-1 | TRBD1 | CASTLQGIQETQYF
TRBJ1-1 | - | TRBV18 | - | CASSPGAGGGTEAFF
TRBJ2-2 | - | TRBV28 | TRBD2 | CASTRGGNTGELFF
TRBJ1-6 | - | TRBV7-2 | - | CASSSRRGNNSPLHF
- | - | TRBV13 | - | CASSPLAAESYEQYF
TRBJ2-1 | - | TRBV5-1 | TRBD2 | CASSYLAGGPLSEQFF
TRBJ2-3 | - | TRBV6-5 | - | CASSYSAGRSDTQYF
TRBJ2-2 | many | TRBV7-2 | - | CASSPQGTGELFF
TRBJ2-7 | - | TRBV4-1 | - | CASSQAPTASPSYEQYF
TRBJ2-7 | - | TRBV25-1 | - | CASSDPGQPYEQYF
TRBJ1-2 | - | TRBV11-3 | - | CASSGGDISSYTF
TRBJ1-5 | - | TRBV19 | - | CASSITGSENQPQHF
TRBJ2-7 | - | TRBV7-2 | TRBD1 | CASSLEPGQREQYF
TRBJ2-2 | - | TRBV5-1 | - | CASSRGNGELFF
TRBJ2-5 | - | TRBV10-3 | TRBD2 | CAIRATSGKRETQYF
TRBJ1-4 | - | TRBV14 | - | CASSQMALREKLFF
TRBJ2-7 | - | TRBV6-1 | TRBD1 | CASSFGTGASYEQYF
TRBJ2-1 | once | TRBV7-9 | TRBD2 | CASSPRGLAGGWREQFF
TRBJ1-1 | - | TRBV9 | - | CASSPTGGGSGAEAFF